One and the same sample provided the 31 T cell receptor beta chains below, sequenced in a study of T cells in Graves' hyperthyroidism and ophthalmopathy. Amplification yielded TCR beta CDR3 regions, with RNA transcripts as the source. The HTBI primer set drove a first-round RT-PCR of the TCR CDR3. In TCRdb, the multiplex PCR reads were re-called with MiXCR into one record per CDR3 protein. The sample holds around 600,000 distinct CDR3 sequences, 13% to 15% seen once. Specimen: blood. These receptor sequences come from a woman aged 18 to 35 with Graves' ophthalmopathy.

This clonotype was seen ten or more times. The gene calls are TRBV6-1 and TRBJ1-5, with D hard to call. V lost 2 bases and J lost 4, with 9 bases in between. The CDR3 is 14 amino acids. Germline V lookup: CDR1 MNHNS, CDR2 SASEGT. For the CDR3, the DNA is TGTGCCAGCAGTGAACTGGAGGTTAATCAGCCCCAGCATTTT. Translated, it gives CASSELEVNQPQHF.

This clonotype has ten or more counts. The rearrangement links TRBV11-3 to TRBJ2-1; perhaps D is TRBD1 or TRBD2 (6 bases each). This CDR3 spans 17 amino acids. The V gene's germline CDR1 is SGHNT and CDR2 YENEEA. Trimming removed 4 bases at V and 0 bases at J, with 16 bases between. DNA of the CDR3: TGTGCCAGCAGCTCCGAGGGGGGACTGAGCTCCTACAATGAGCAGTTCTTC. Protein product: CASSSEGGLSSYNEQFF.

As for this clonotype: A much bigger clone sits one base away, suggesting this may be a read error. The genes are TRBV7-6 and TRBJ2-1; 7 bases align to TRBD2. Germline-derived CDR1 and CDR2 are SGHVS and FNYEAQ. The CDR3 has 13 residues. DNA of the CDR3: TGTGCCAGCAGCCGCGGGAGTCGGGATGAGCAGCTCTTC. This encodes CASSRGSRDEQLF. The whole variable domain, remainder taken from reference TRBV7-6 and TRBJ2-1, is GAGVSQSPRYKVTKRGQDVALRCDPISGHVSLYWYRQALGQGPEFLTYFNYEAQQDKSGLPNDRFSAERPEGSISTLTIQRTEQRDSAMYRCASSRGSRDEQLFGPGTRLTVL.

This clonotype was observed at least ten times. The chain carries TRBV3-1 and TRBJ1-1; perhaps TRBD1 as D (6 bases). The germline V gene encodes CDR1 LGHDT and CDR2 YNNKEL (reference sequence). V lost 0 bases, J lost 4 bases, and 12 bases lay in between. The CDR3 has 15 residues. The DNA of the CDR3 is TGTGCCAGCAGCCAAGACACCACAGGGATCACTGAAGCTTTCTTT. As protein: CASSQDTTGITEAFF.

The genes are TRBV19 and TRBJ1-5; D is undetermined. Trimming stripped 3 bases from V and 2 bases from J, with 8 bases between. Germline CDR1 reads LNHDA; CDR2 reads SQIVND (reference sequence). The CDR3 spans 14 residues. The CDR3 bases are TGTGCCAGTAGTATGGGCTCGGGCAATCAGCCCCAGCATTTT. Protein sequence: CASSMGSGNQPQHF.

This clonotype was seen many times. The chain couples TRBV5-1 to TRBJ2-1, with 7 bases identical to TRBD1. V was clipped by 4 bases and J by 3 bases; unmatched bases: 7. The CDR3 sequence is 15 residues long. Germline lookup yields CDR1 SGHRS and CDR2 YFSETQ. CDR3 DNA sequence: TGCGCCAGCAGCACCGGGACAGATAGCTACAATGAGCAGTTCTTC. Translating gives CASSTGTDSYNEQFF.

The rearrangement links TRBV30 to TRBJ1-2; 7 nucleotides line up with TRBD1. CDR1 GTSNPN and CDR2 SVGIG come from the germline V gene (reference sequence). Trimming at V came to 4 bases and at J to 2 bases, leaving 4 bases not matched to a gene. CDR3 length: 13 residues. This CDR3 is CAWTRDRNYGYTF. CDR3 DNA: TGTGCCTGGACCCGGGACAGAAACTATGGCTACACCTTC. The entire variable domain, with the rest obtained from reference TRBV30 and TRBJ1-2, is as follows: SQTIHQWPATLVQPVGSPLSLECTVEGTSNPNLYWYRQAAGRGLQLLFYSVGIGQISSEVPQNLSASRPQDRQFILSSKKLLLSDSGFYLCAWTRDRNYGYTFGSGTRLTVV.

This clonotype was picked up many times. The chain employs TRBV7-3 and TRBJ2-7, with 9 nucleotides matching TRBD2. V lost 1 base to trimming and J lost 5 bases; unmatched junction nucleotides: 9. Germline CDR1 SGHTA, CDR2 FQGTGA. The CDR3 spans 16 residues. The CDR3 nucleotides read TGTGCCAGCAGCTTAAGTGGGGCGGGAGGGATGAACGAGCAGTACTTC. Translating gives CASSLSGAGGMNEQYF.

This clonotype appeared many times. The chain recombines TRBV2 with TRBJ2-5, with D possibly being TRBD1 or TRBD2 (5 bases each). Germline V gives CDR1 SNHLY, CDR2 FYNNEI. The CDR3 has 15 amino acids. Trimming took 0 bases from V and 5 from J, leaving 13 bases between them. The CDR3 DNA reads TGTGCCAGCAGTGAAGCGCTTGGGGGATCGGAGACCCAGTACTTC. Its translation is CASSEALGGSETQYF.

The V and J genes are TRBV30 and TRBJ2-1; D possibly corresponds to TRBD2 (5 bases). The CDR3 contains 14 residues. Trimming left V 0 bases short and J 4 bases short, with 10 bases between. Germline assignment: CDR1 GTSNPN and CDR2 SVGIG (reference sequence). The CDR3 region has the DNA TGTGCCTGGAGTGTTGTTAGCGCGTACAATGAGCAGTTCTTC. The encoded protein is CAWSVVSAYNEQFF.

This rearrangement joins TRBV28 to TRBJ1-3; no reliable D call. Germline values: CDR1 MDHEN, CDR2 SYDVKM. Trimming stripped 6 bases from V and 0 bases from J, with 12 bases between. CDR3 length equals 15 residues. CDR3 amino acids: CASSFQPSSGNTIYF. CDR3 bases: TGTGCCAGCAGCTTCCAACCGAGCTCTGGAAACACCATATATTTT. Based on the CDR3 plus reference TRBV28 and TRBJ1-3, the full variable domain is DVKVTQSSRYLVKRTGEKVFLECVQDMDHENMFWYRQDPGLGLRLIYFSYDVKMKEKGDIPEGYSVSREKKERFSLILESASTNQTSMYLCASSFQPSSGNTIYFGEGSWLTVV.

This clonotype was picked up many times. The chain is built from TRBV20-1 and TRBJ1-1, with 7 bases lining up with TRBD1. Per germline, CDR1 DFQATT and CDR2 SNEGSKA (reference sequence). The CDR3 is 15 residues long. After removal of 2 bases from V and 3 bases from J, the junction contained 9 bases not matched to a gene. CDR3 residues: CSARPRQGWDTEAFF. The CDR3 DNA sequence: TGCAGTGCTAGACCCCGACAGGGCTGGGACACTGAAGCTTTCTTT.

J is TRBJ1-1 and V is TRBV20-1; 8 bases map to TRBD1. Germline CDR1 DFQATT, CDR2 SNEGSKA (reference sequence). The length of the CDR3 is 13 residues. CDR3 loop: CLVAGTGNTEAFF. CDR3 nucleotides: TGCTTGGTGGCCGGGACAGGGAACACTGAAGCTTTCTTT.

CDR3 sequence (DNA): TGTGCCAGCAGTCGGCAGGGGCACACTGAAGCTTTCTTT. Protein: CASSRQGHTEAFF. The chain uses TRBV6-1 and TRBJ1-1; TRBD1 is a possible D gene (6 bases). Germline-derived CDR1 and CDR2 are MNHNS and SASEGT. Deletions cut 5 bases from V and 3 bases from J, with 10 bases between. This CDR3 has 13 residues.

This clonotype was detected many times. The chain has TRBV28 and TRBJ1-5; TRBD1 aligns across 7 bases. The CDR3 consists of 14 residues. J gave up 2 bases and V 5 bases, and 3 bases lay outside the gene matches. CDR1 and CDR2 from the germline V gene are MDHEN and SYDVKM. CDR3 DNA: TGTGCCAGCAGTGCTGACAGGGGCAATCAGCCCCAGCATTTT. Translated: CASSADRGNQPQHF.

This clonotype was detected many times. The DNA of the CDR3 is TGTGCCAGCAGCCCCCATCTAGCGGGAGAGGGTACAGATACGCAGTATTTT. It specifies CASSPHLAGEGTDTQYF. V usage is TRBV7-6 and J usage is TRBJ2-3, with 10 bases fitting TRBD2. The length of the CDR3 is 17 residues. With V trimmed by 5 bases and J by 3 bases, 11 bases remained unmatched. Germline assignment: CDR1 SGHVS and CDR2 FNYEAQ.

There are many counts of this clonotype. The genes are TRBV20-1 and TRBJ2-1, with TRBD2 identical over 8 bases. CDR3 length equals 16 residues. Germline assignment: CDR1 DFQATT and CDR2 SNEGSKA (reference sequence). Trimming took 1 base from V and 6 from J; bases not matched to a gene: 11. DNA for the CDR3: TGCAGTGCTAGAGTATTGCGGGAGGAGTTCCGCAATGAGCAGTTCTTC. Translated, it gives CSARVLREEFRNEQFF.

Written as DNA, the CDR3 is TGCAGTGCTAGAAACCCAGGGAACCCCTACGAGCAGTACTTC. Amino acids: CSARNPGNPYEQYF. This sequence joins TRBV20-1 and TRBJ2-7; a weak D match, TRBD1 (5 bases). The CDR3 is made up of 14 amino acids. Germline V gene data show CDR1 as DFQATT and CDR2 as SNEGSKA (reference sequence). V dropped 2 bases and J dropped 2 bases, with 13 bases sitting between them.

This clonotype was detected a few times. The chain links TRBV9 to TRBJ1-1; no clear D gene. Trimming took 7 bases from V and 2 from J, leaving 15 bases between them. CDR1 and CDR2 (germline): SGDLS, YYNGEE. The length of the CDR3 is 14 residues. CDR3 coding DNA: TGTGCCAGCTCGCGCCGCGTGGGTAACACTGAAGCTTTCTTT. Its protein product is CASSRRVGNTEAFF.

This rearrangement joins TRBV28 to TRBJ2-1, with 16 bases that match TRBD2. CDR3 size: 15 residues. Trimming at V came to 5 bases and at J to 12 bases, leaving 7 bases not matched to a gene. Per germline, CDR1 MDHEN and CDR2 SYDVKM. In nucleotides, the CDR3 is TGTGCCAGCAGTCCCCGGGGACTAGCGGGAGGGGGGCAGTTCTTC. Translated, it gives CASSPRGLAGGGQFF.

At least ten counts were recorded for this clonotype. The chain recombines TRBV12-3 or TRBV12-4 with TRBJ1-5; D may be TRBD1 (6 bases). The CDR3 covers 16 residues. Trimming took 5 bases from V and 2 from J, leaving 16 bases between them. The CDR3 sequence: CASSPRAGVGNQPQHF. The CDR3 DNA follows: TGTGCCAGCAGTCCAAGGGCAGGGGTTGGCAATCAGCCCCAGCATTTT.

This clonotype was picked up a small number of times. V and J are TRBV3-1 and TRBJ2-7; 12 bases are shared with TRBD2. J was trimmed by 5 bases and V by 6 bases; bases with no gene match: 5. The CDR3 sequence is 14 residues long. The germline gives CDR1 LGHDT, CDR2 YNNKEL (reference sequence). CDR3 in DNA: TGTGCCAGCAGTCCTAGCGGGAGGGCCGACGAGCAGTACTTC. It translates to CASSPSGRADEQYF.

Remarks on this clonotype: Just one base apart from a much larger clone, this may be a read error. J is TRBJ1-1 and V is TRBV14; D might be TRBD1 (6 bases). Per the germline V gene, CDR1 is SGHDN and CDR2 is FVKESK. This CDR3 spans 14 amino acids. The CDR3 here is CASSPNWGDTEALF. The CDR3 DNA follows: TGTGCCAGCAGCCCCAATTGGGGGGACACTGAAGCTCTCTTT. Full variable domain (rest looked up from reference TRBV14 and TRBJ1-1): EAGVTQFPSHSVIEKGQTVTLRCDPISGHDNLYWYRRVMGKEIKFLLHFVKESKQDESGMPNNRFLAERTGGTYSTLKVQPAELEDSGVYFCASSPNWGDTEALFGQGTRLTVV.

The table lists this clonotype with many counts. The gene calls are TRBV18 and TRBJ2-5; tentatively, D is TRBD1 (6 bases). The germline V gene encodes CDR1 KGHSH and CDR2 LQKENI. V shed 2 bases and J shed 5 bases, with 9 bases lying between them. CDR3 length equals 13 residues. Here the CDR3 DNA reads TGTGCCAGCTCACCAGTCGGACAGGAGACCCAGTACTTC. This encodes CASSPVGQETQYF.

This clonotype showed up many times. This chain links TRBV7-2 with TRBJ2-2, with 7 bases that match TRBD2. CDR3 length: 15 residues. J gave up 6 bases and V 5 bases, and 9 bases lay outside the gene matches. CDR1 is SGHTA and CDR2 is FQGNSA in the germline V gene. CDR3 protein: CASSPPGREAGELFF. The CDR3 region has the DNA TGTGCCAGCAGCCCCCCAGGTCGGGAGGCCGGGGAGCTGTTTTTT.

There are many counts of this clonotype. The rearrangement uses TRBV18 and TRBJ1-1; no clear D. CDR1 KGHSH and CDR2 LQKENI come from the germline V gene. The CDR3 contains 13 residues. V lost 0 bases and J 7 bases, leaving 9 bases between the germline ends. In DNA, the CDR3 is TGTGCCAGCTCACCACCAAGGCGAAGTGAAGCTTTCTTT. As protein: CASSPPRRSEAFF.

The chain combines TRBV27 with TRBJ1-2; D perhaps matches TRBD1 (6 bases). Germline loops: CDR1 MNHEY, CDR2 SMNVEV (reference sequence). This CDR3 has 16 amino acids. The ends were cut back, 5 bases at V and 2 bases at J, with 18 bases in the middle. CDR3 nucleotides: TGTGCCAGCAGTCCCTACAGGGAACTCGCCAACTATGGCTACACCTTC. It encodes CASSPYRELANYGYTF.

This clonotype has ten or more counts. The J gene is TRBJ2-1, the V gene TRBV6-1; 9 nucleotides agree with TRBD2. This CDR3 spans 14 amino acids. With 5 bases clipped from V and 4 bases from J, the junction kept 3 bases outside the gene matches. In germline, CDR1 is MNHNS, CDR2 SASEGT. CDR3 DNA sequence: TGTGCCAGCAGTTATAGCGGGAGATACAATGAGCAGTTCTTC. It translates to CASSYSGRYNEQFF.

Ten or more counts support this clonotype. This sequence joins TRBV27 and TRBJ2-7; D gene unclear. In germline, CDR1 is MNHEY, CDR2 SMNVEV (reference sequence). The CDR3 sequence is 14 residues long. The ends were cut back, 1 base at V and 1 base at J, with 8 bases in the middle. The CDR3, as DNA: TGTGCCAGCAGTTTATTGGTCTCTTCCTACGAGCAGTACTTC. Its protein is CASSLLVSSYEQYF.

There are a few counts of this clonotype. The chain carries TRBV6-2 or TRBV6-3 and TRBJ2-7; D is possibly TRBD1 (7 bases). CDR3 length equals 12 residues. CDR1 and CDR2 from the germline V gene are MNHEY and SVGEGT. V lost 10 bases and J 4 bases, leaving 14 bases between the germline ends. CDR3 nucleotide sequence: TGTGCCACGGAGGGCAGGGGGTACGAGCAGTACTTC. Translating it yields CATEGRGYEQYF.

This clonotype was observed a handful of times. A much larger clone lies a single base off, so this may be a read error. The gene calls are TRBV5-1 and TRBJ2-1, with TRBD2 matching 16 bases. This CDR3 spans 17 amino acids. Germline V gives CDR1 SGHRS, CDR2 YFSETQ. Here the CDR3 reads CASSPAGTSGRGSEQLF. CDR3 DNA sequence: TGCGCCAGCAGCCCGGCGGGGACTAGCGGGAGGGGAAGTGAGCAGCTCTTC.